This note documents a single T cell receptor (beta chain) sequence. Its specificity is unknown. Here immunoSEQ multiplex PCR was the method, and the copy in TCRdb shows in-frame clones only, minus some. In the table there are around 510,000 clones, roughly 95% of which are singletons. This sample is drawn from a study of shared clonotypes between healthy human individuals. Findings and limits, study-wide: Inspection by rarefaction showed sorted-subset sequencing to be incomplete despite large depth.

This CDR3 is built from 15 residues. The V end lost 1 base, the J end lost 4 bases, and 11 bases lay between the germline ends. The V gene's germline CDR1 is MGHRA and CDR2 YSYEKL. Sequenced: naive CD4+ T cells sorted from blood. Documented subset: CD45RA+ positively selected. This sequence joins TRBV4-1 and TRBJ1-5; D remains unclear. This TCR was sampled from a woman aged 25 to 39 in good health. CDR3 nucleotide sequence: TGCGCCAGCAGCCAAGCCATTATAAGGAATCAGCCCCAGCATTTT. It is translated as CASSQAIIRNQPQHF.